A single sample gave rise to the 23 T cell receptor beta chains below, sequenced in a study of shared clonotypes between healthy human individuals. Assay: immunoSEQ multiplex PCR; the TCRdb copy retains only in-frame clones and omits some. Of approximately 640,000 clones listed, around 90% are singletons. What was sequenced was memory CD8+ T cells from PBMCs. Subset described: CD45RO+ cells pooled with CCR7-negative TemRA cells. These receptors all stem from a man aged 18 to 30 in good health. Some clones in this sample may be carry-over from other donors' samples.

In its sample, this clone was seen once. This sequence joins TRBV6-1 and TRBJ2-3; 9 bases agree with TRBD2. V gave up 5 bases and J gave up 3 bases; unmatched junction bases: 6. Per germline, CDR1 MNHNS and CDR2 SASEGT. The CDR3 contains 15 residues. The CDR3 reads CASSWTSVETDTQYF. DNA for the CDR3: TGTGCCAGCAGTTGGACTAGCGTAGAAACAGATACGCAGTATTTT.

This clone was recorded only once. This chain uses TRBV10-3 with TRBJ2-1, with 12 bases that match TRBD2. The CDR3 is 18 amino acids. CDR1 is ENHRY and CDR2 is SYGVKD in the germline V gene. Trimming removed 0 bases from V and 6 bases from J; junction bases left unmatched: 9. The CDR3 sequence is CAISESARLAGAFNEQFF. CDR3 DNA: TGTGCCATCAGTGAGTCGGCCCGACTAGCGGGAGCCTTCAATGAGCAGTTCTTC.

On this clone itself: The same CDR3 can be traced to other DNA sequences in this sample. DNA for the CDR3: TGTGCCAGCCGAGGAGGGACTGAAGCTTTCTTT. This translates into CASRGGTEAFF. This chain connects TRBV27 to TRBJ1-1; D is ambiguous. The V end lost 8 bases, the J end lost 5 bases, and 9 bases lay between the germline ends. In germline, CDR1 is MNHEY, CDR2 SMNVEV (reference sequence). This CDR3 is built from 11 residues.

The V and J genes are TRBV5-1 and TRBJ1-5; 9 bases fit TRBD1. The CDR3 consists of 14 residues. J gave up 6 bases and V 3 bases, and 4 bases lay outside the gene matches. The germline gives CDR1 SGHRS, CDR2 YFSETQ. CDR3 coding DNA: TGCGCCAGCAGCTCGGGACAGGGACTTCAGCCCCAGCATTTT. This gives the protein CASSSGQGLQPQHF.

This clone was observed a single time. V usage is TRBV7-3 and J usage is TRBJ2-1; 10 positions match TRBD2. V trimming: 0 bases; J trimming: 1 base; junction bases outside the gene matches: 6. The CDR3 loop spans 18 amino acids. Germline CDR1 SGHTA, CDR2 FQGTGA. The CDR3 protein is CASSLTGLADPSYNEQFF. DNA of the CDR3: TGTGCCAGCAGCTTAACAGGACTAGCGGATCCTTCCTACAATGAGCAGTTCTTC.

The chain links TRBV11-2 to TRBJ1-2; D gene unclear. This CDR3 is 13 amino acids long. Germline V gene lookup returns CDR1 SGHAT and CDR2 FQNNGV. V lost 2 bases and J 2 bases, leaving 6 bases between the germline ends. CDR3 loop: CASSLYGNYGYTF. The CDR3 coding sequence is TGTGCCAGCAGCTTATACGGGAACTATGGCTACACCTTC.

This chain's CDR3 is CASSVEGTPNYEQYF. Here the CDR3 DNA reads TGTGCCAGCAGCGTAGAAGGGACACCTAACTACGAGCAGTACTTC. V gene TRBV9 combines with J gene TRBJ2-7, with D perhaps matching TRBD1 (6 bases). V lost 0 bases and J 3 bases, leaving 13 bases between the germline ends. The CDR3 spans 15 residues. The V gene's germline CDR1 is SGDLS and CDR2 YYNGEE.

This clone was found once. V gene TRBV5-1 combines with J gene TRBJ1-1; tentative D call: TRBD1 (6 bases). The V end lost 3 bases, the J end lost 1 base, and 10 bases lay between the germline ends. Germline CDR1 is SGHRS and CDR2 is YFSETQ. The CDR3 length is 14 residues. CDR3 loop: CASSYLQGNTEAFF. The CDR3 nucleotides are TGCGCCAGCAGCTACCTACAGGGGAACACTGAAGCTTTCTTT.

The J gene is TRBJ2-7, the V gene TRBV27, with D possibly TRBD2 on 6 matching bases. Germline V gene lookup returns CDR1 MNHEY and CDR2 SMNVEV (reference sequence). The CDR3 has 16 residues. The V and J ends lost 5 bases and 6 bases respectively, with 23 bases between them. In DNA, the CDR3 is TGTGCCAGCAGTCCGATCCGGGAGACCGGTACGGGCGAGCAGTACTTC. It codes for CASSPIRETGTGEQYF.

V and J are TRBV2 and TRBJ1-1, with a weak D call TRBD1 (6 bases). Germline values: CDR1 SNHLY, CDR2 FYNNEI. Trimming pared 7 bases from V and 6 bases from J, leaving 18 bases between. This CDR3 comprises 14 residues. The CDR3, as DNA: TGTGCCAGCACTTGGCCCGAGGGGGTGTCTGAAGCTTTCTTT. Translating it yields CASTWPEGVSEAFF.

This clone occurred a few times. The genes are TRBV6-4 and TRBJ2-3; D is undetermined. V was clipped by 4 bases and J by 0 bases, with 5 bases between them. Germline V gene data show CDR1 as MRHNA and CDR2 as SNTAGT. CDR3 length equals 13 residues. The CDR3 DNA is TGTGCCAGCAGTGCTGCTAGCACAGATACGCAGTATTTT. This codes for CASSAASTDTQYF.

This clone was observed a few times. The chain joins TRBV27 to TRBJ1-5; unclear D gene. The germline V and J ends were trimmed by 3 bases and 4 bases, with 7 bases remaining between them. The germline V gene encodes CDR1 MNHEY and CDR2 SMNVEV (reference sequence). The CDR3 consists of 13 residues. CDR3: CASSFNQNQPQHF. CDR3 coding DNA: TGTGCCAGCAGTTTCAATCAGAATCAGCCCCAGCATTTT.

This sequence joins TRBV7-7 and TRBJ2-1, with unresolved D. V dropped 5 bases and J dropped 7 bases, with 12 bases sitting between them. The CDR3 spans 13 residues. In germline, CDR1 is SSHAT, CDR2 FNYEAQ (reference sequence). The CDR3 nucleotides are TGTGCCAGCAGCCGACTGATGGGGAATGAGCAGTTCTTC. Its translation is CASSRLMGNEQFF.

In its sample, this clone was seen a few times. In DNA, the CDR3 is TGCGCCAGCAGCCAAGATCGGCAGGGAGTCTACGAGCAGTACTTC. As protein: CASSQDRQGVYEQYF. V and J are TRBV4-3 and TRBJ2-7; D tentatively fits TRBD1 or TRBD2 (5 bases each). Trimming removed 0 bases at V and 3 bases at J, with 12 bases between. Germline CDR1 is LGHNA and CDR2 is YSLEER. This CDR3 contains 15 residues.

The genes are TRBV25-1 and TRBJ2-2; D not resolved. Trimming took off 5 bases at V and 0 bases at J, with 10 bases between the two ends. Germline CDR1 reads MGHDK; CDR2 reads SYGVNS. The CDR3 has 15 amino acids. The CDR3 coding sequence is TGTGCCAGCAGTAATCTGGTAACGAACACCGGGGAGCTGTTTTTT. This codes for CASSNLVTNTGELFF.

This clone has only a few counts. The chain employs TRBV19 and TRBJ2-7, with a tentative D call TRBD1 (8 bases). Trimming cost V 6 bases and J 3 bases, with 15 bases left between them. CDR3 length: 14 residues. In germline, CDR1 is LNHDA, CDR2 SQIVND (reference sequence). The DNA of the CDR3 is TGTGCCAGTAGGCCGACAGGGGAGGGCTACGAGCAGTACTTC. As protein: CASRPTGEGYEQYF.

The chain uses TRBV7-9 and TRBJ2-1, with 10 bases fitting TRBD1. CDR3 size: 14 residues. With V trimmed by 4 bases and J by 8 bases, 5 bases remained unmatched. Germline lookup yields CDR1 SEHNR and CDR2 FQNEAQ (reference sequence). DNA of the CDR3: TGTGCCAGCAGCTACCAGACAGGGGGCGATGAGCAGTTCTTC. This sequence encodes CASSYQTGGDEQFF. Full variable domain (outside the CDR3, taken from reference TRBV7-9 and TRBJ2-1): DTGVSQNPRHKITKRGQNVTFRCDPISEHNRLYWYRQTLGQGPEFLTYFQNEAQLEKSRLLSDRFSAERPKGSFSTLEIQRTEQGDSAMYLCASSYQTGGDEQFFGPGTRLTVL.

V is TRBV6-5 and J is TRBJ2-2; D unresolved. Deletions cut 0 bases from V and 2 bases from J, with 7 bases between. The germline CDR1 and CDR2 sequences are MNHEY and SVGAGI. The CDR3 loop spans 15 amino acids. This CDR3 is CASSYSGRNTGELFF. CDR3 sequence (DNA): TGTGCCAGCAGTTACTCGGGAAGAAACACCGGGGAGCTGTTTTTT.

As concerns this clone: Other DNA variants within this sample encode the same CDR3. The chain combines TRBV5-4 with TRBJ1-1, with 8 positions matching TRBD1. Germline values: CDR1 SGHNT, CDR2 YYREEE (reference sequence). The ends lost 4 bases at V and 4 bases at J; junction bases unmatched: 6. This CDR3 is 14 amino acids long. CDR3 sequence (DNA): TGTGCCAGCAGCGACGGACAGGGAGCCACTGAAGCTTTCTTT. Protein product: CASSDGQGATEAFF.

V is TRBV7-6 and J is TRBJ2-7; D call uncertain. The CDR3 length is 14 residues. Germline V lookup: CDR1 SGHVS, CDR2 FNYEAQ. V shed 1 base and J shed 7 bases, with 14 bases lying between them. CDR3: CASSLDRRKREQYF. The CDR3 nucleotides read TGTGCCAGCAGCTTAGATAGAAGGAAGCGAGAGCAGTACTTC.

The chain recombines TRBV9 with TRBJ2-7; 7 nucleotides align to TRBD1. Germline V gives CDR1 SGDLS, CDR2 YYNGEE. Trimming at V came to 4 bases and at J to 3 bases, leaving 13 bases not matched to a gene. There are 16 residues in the CDR3. The CDR3 region has the DNA TGTGCCAGCAGCCCTCGACCCGGGACAGCAAACTACGAGCAGTACTTC. Its protein product is CASSPRPGTANYEQYF.

The CDR3 region has the DNA TGTGCCAGCACCCCGGGTCGACGTGGCAGTTATGGCTACACCTTC. It codes for CASTPGRRGSYGYTF. The V gene is TRBV2, the J gene TRBJ1-2; D not certain. This CDR3 has 15 residues. The germline V gene encodes CDR1 SNHLY and CDR2 FYNNEI. Between the trimmed V and J ends, which lost 7 bases and 5 bases, there was a span of 20 bases.

Ten or more counts support this clone. Other DNA sequences from this sample encode an identical CDR3 as well. This chain links TRBV6-4 with TRBJ2-2, with D possibly TRBD2 on 5 matching bases. This CDR3 is 13 amino acids long. V lost 6 bases and J lost 5, with 10 bases in between. Germline loops: CDR1 MRHNA, CDR2 SNTAGT. The CDR3 here is CASSDRGTGELFF. DNA of the CDR3: TGTGCCAGCAGCGACCGGGGAACCGGGGAGCTGTTTTTT.